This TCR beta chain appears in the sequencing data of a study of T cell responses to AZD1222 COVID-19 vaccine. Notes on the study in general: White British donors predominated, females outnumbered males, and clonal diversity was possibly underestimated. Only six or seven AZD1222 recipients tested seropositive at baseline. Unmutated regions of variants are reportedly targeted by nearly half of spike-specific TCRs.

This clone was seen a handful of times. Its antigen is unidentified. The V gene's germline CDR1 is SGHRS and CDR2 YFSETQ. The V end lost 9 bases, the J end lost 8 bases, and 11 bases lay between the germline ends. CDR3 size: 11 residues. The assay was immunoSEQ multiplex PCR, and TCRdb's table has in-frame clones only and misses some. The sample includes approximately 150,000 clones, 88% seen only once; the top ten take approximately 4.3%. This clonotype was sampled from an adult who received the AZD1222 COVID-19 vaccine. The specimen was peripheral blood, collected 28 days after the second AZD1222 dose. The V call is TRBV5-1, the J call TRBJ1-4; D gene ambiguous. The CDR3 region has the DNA TGCGCCACGAGGGAAGGGGAAAAACTGTTTTTT. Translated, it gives CATREGEKLFF. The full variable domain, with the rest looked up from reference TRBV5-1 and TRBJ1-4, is KAGVTQTPRYLIKTRGQQVTLSCSPISGHRSVSWYQQTPGQGLQFLFEYFSETQRNKGNFPGRFSGRQFSNSRSEMNVSTLELGDSALYLCATREGEKLFFGSGTQLSVL.